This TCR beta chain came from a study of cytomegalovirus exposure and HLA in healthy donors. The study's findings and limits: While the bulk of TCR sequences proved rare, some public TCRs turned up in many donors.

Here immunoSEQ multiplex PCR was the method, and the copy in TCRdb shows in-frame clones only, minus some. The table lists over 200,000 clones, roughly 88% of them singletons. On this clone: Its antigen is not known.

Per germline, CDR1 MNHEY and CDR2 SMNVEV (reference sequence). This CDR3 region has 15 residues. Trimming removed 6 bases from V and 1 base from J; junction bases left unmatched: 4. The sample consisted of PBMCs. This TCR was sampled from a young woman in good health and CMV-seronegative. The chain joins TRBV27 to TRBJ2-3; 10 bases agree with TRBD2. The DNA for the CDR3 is TGTGCCAGCAGCCGGACTAGCGGCCGCACAGATACGCAGTATTTT. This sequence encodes CASSRTSGRTDTQYF.